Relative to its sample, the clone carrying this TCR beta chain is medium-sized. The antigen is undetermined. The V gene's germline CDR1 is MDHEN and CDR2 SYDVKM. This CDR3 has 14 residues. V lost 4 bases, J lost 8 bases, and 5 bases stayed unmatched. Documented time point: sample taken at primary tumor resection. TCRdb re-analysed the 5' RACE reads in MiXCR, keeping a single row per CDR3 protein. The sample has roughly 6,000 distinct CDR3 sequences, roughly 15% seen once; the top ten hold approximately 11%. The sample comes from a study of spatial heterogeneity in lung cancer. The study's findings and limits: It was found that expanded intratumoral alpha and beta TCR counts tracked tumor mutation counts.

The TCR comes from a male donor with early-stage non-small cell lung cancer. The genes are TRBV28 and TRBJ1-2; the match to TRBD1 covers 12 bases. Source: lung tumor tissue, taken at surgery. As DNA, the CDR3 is TGTGCCAGCAGTTCGGGACAGGGGGCACGCGGCTACACCTTC. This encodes CASSSGQGARGYTF.